The 23 T cell receptor beta chains in this list originate from one sample, sequenced in a study of human T cells and chemical hapten exposure. Time point specified: patch test 1, 2 weeks after DPC sensitization. Treatment noted: therapeutic diphenylcyclopropenone sensitization with weekly scalp DPC. TCRdb independently ran MiXCR on the RACE reads; one entry per CDR3 protein. Here the sample spans tens of thousands of distinct CDR3 sequences, roughly 9.2% being singletons. Sequenced material: whole blood, taken in connection with sensitization to the hapten diphenylcyclopropenone (DPC). All receptors come from a woman between 35 and 50 years old with alopecia areata. Some clones in this sample may be carry-over from other donors' samples.

This clonotype was seen ten or more times. The J gene is TRBJ2-7, the V gene TRBV7-8; no clear D gene. Between the trimmed V and J ends, which lost 4 bases and 4 bases, there was a span of 5 bases. Germline loops: CDR1 SGHVS, CDR2 FQNEAQ. This CDR3 region has 11 residues. The CDR3 coding sequence is TGTGCCAGCAGCTGGGGTTACGAGCAGTACTTC. This codes for CASSWGYEQYF.

In its sample, this clonotype was seen many times. The chain recombines TRBV7-2 with TRBJ2-7; no firm D call. The CDR3 contains 15 residues. V lost 1 base to trimming and J lost 6 bases, with 16 bases between them. Per the germline V gene, CDR1 is SGHTA and CDR2 is FQGNSA. As DNA, the CDR3 is TGTGCCAGCAGCTTAGAAGGCCAGGTCGCCGGCGAGCAGTACTTC. It specifies CASSLEGQVAGEQYF.

This clonotype has at least ten counts. The chain has TRBV29-1 and TRBJ1-2; 9 bases are shared with TRBD1. The CDR3 loop spans 15 amino acids. Losses at the gene ends were 1 base for V and 7 bases for J; bases not matched to a gene: 10. CDR1 is SQVTM, CDR2 ANQGSEA, per germline. The DNA of the CDR3 is TGCAGCGTTGAAGGAGGAACCGGGACAGGGTTTGGCTACACCTTC. Encoded protein: CSVEGGTGTGFGYTF. The full variable domain, rest sourced from reference TRBV29-1 and TRBJ1-2, is SAVISQKPSRDICQRGTSLTIQCQVDSQVTMMFWYRQQPGQSLTLIATANQGSEATYESGFVIDKFPISRPNLTFSTLTVSNMSPEDSSIYLCSVEGGTGTGFGYTFGSGTRLTVV.

This clonotype turned up a few times. The V call is TRBV7-9, the J call TRBJ2-7; D gene unclear. Germline V gene data show CDR1 as SEHNR and CDR2 as FQNEAQ (reference sequence). The CDR3 has 12 residues. Between the trimmed V and J ends, which lost 5 bases and 6 bases, there was a span of 11 bases. The CDR3 is CASSQIGSEQYF. The CDR3 coding sequence is TGTGCCAGCAGCCAGATAGGGTCCGAGCAGTACTTC.

This clonotype was picked up many times. V usage is TRBV6-2 or TRBV6-3 and J usage is TRBJ1-5; D gene uncertain. Trimming stripped 5 bases from V and 3 bases from J, with 11 bases between. This CDR3 has 14 residues. CDR1 is MNHEY and CDR2 is SVGEGT in the germline V gene. The CDR3: CASSHDDTNQPQHF. The CDR3 nucleotides read TGTGCCAGCAGTCATGACGATACCAATCAGCCCCAGCATTTT.

This clonotype was seen ten or more times. This sequence joins TRBV3-1 and TRBJ1-1, with TRBD1 matching 10 bases. The V segment lost 4 bases and the J segment 4 bases; nucleotides outside the gene matches: 0. CDR3 length equals 13 residues. Germline CDR1 LGHDT, CDR2 YNNKEL (reference sequence). The CDR3 DNA reads as TGTGCCAGCAGCCGGACAGGGGGCACTGAAGCTTTCTTT. Encoded protein: CASSRTGGTEAFF.

The gene calls are TRBV2 and TRBJ2-1, with D perhaps TRBD2 (7 bases). Germline V CDR1 and CDR2: SNHLY, FYNNEI. Trimming stripped 0 bases from V and 7 bases from J, with 19 bases between. CDR3 length equals 17 residues. In DNA form, the CDR3 reads TGTGCCAGCAGTGAAGCGCCTGGGGGGGCCAAGGGAAATGAGCAGTTCTTC. Amino acid sequence: CASSEAPGGAKGNEQFF.

This clonotype was picked up many times. This sequence joins TRBV19 and TRBJ1-5; tentative D call: TRBD1 (5 bases). The CDR3 length is 14 residues. Germline V gene lookup returns CDR1 LNHDA and CDR2 SQIVND (reference sequence). V was trimmed by 6 bases and J by 0 bases, leaving 9 bases between them. The DNA for the CDR3 is TGTGCCAGTAGCTACGGGGCTAGCAATCAGCCCCAGCATTTT. As protein: CASSYGASNQPQHF.

This clonotype was found a few times. The gene calls are TRBV6-6 and TRBJ2-1; 11 bases are a match to TRBD2. Germline trimming cut 2 bases from V and 5 bases from J; bases unmatched to any gene: 5. Germline V gene data show CDR1 as MNHNY and CDR2 as SVGAGI (reference sequence). The CDR3 runs 16 residues. DNA for the CDR3: TGTGCCAGCAGTTACCTAAGACTAGCGGGGAACAATGAGCAGTTCTTC. Its translation: CASSYLRLAGNNEQFF.

The chain links TRBV5-1 to TRBJ2-1; TRBD2 agrees at 7 bases. Germline values: CDR1 SGHRS, CDR2 YFSETQ. The junction had 9 bases not matched to a gene; V was cut back by 2 bases and J by 7 bases. The length of the CDR3 is 15 residues. In DNA form, the CDR3 reads TGCGCCAGCAGCTTCCGCCCCACTAGCGAAAATGAGCAGTTCTTC. Encoded protein: CASSFRPTSENEQFF.

This clonotype was found many times. The CDR3 loop reads CASMTQGRGAETQYF. The DNA of the CDR3 is TGCGCCAGCATGACTCAGGGCAGGGGCGCGGAGACCCAGTACTTC. The chain uses TRBV5-1 and TRBJ2-5; perhaps TRBD1 as D (6 bases). The CDR3 is made up of 15 amino acids. Trimming stripped 6 bases from V and 5 bases from J, with 20 bases between. Germline CDR1 and CDR2: SGHRS and YFSETQ. Full variable domain (rest looked up from reference TRBV5-1 and TRBJ2-5): KAGVTQTPRYLIKTRGQQVTLSCSPISGHRSVSWYQQTPGQGLQFLFEYFSETQRNKGNFPGRFSGRQFSNSRSEMNVSTLELGDSALYLCASMTQGRGAETQYFGPGTRLLVL.

This clonotype was detected many times. This sequence joins TRBV18 and TRBJ2-1, with D possibly TRBD1 on 6 matching bases. The CDR3 is made up of 15 amino acids. Germline values: CDR1 KGHSH, CDR2 LQKENI. Deletions cut 3 bases from V and 4 bases from J, with 13 bases between. The chain's CDR3 is CASSPLRTEYNEQFF. In nucleotides, the CDR3 is TGTGCCAGCTCACCCCTCCGGACAGAATACAATGAGCAGTTCTTC. The full variable domain, in which reference TRBV18 and TRBJ2-1 provide the parts outside the CDR3, is NAGVMQNPRHLVRRRGQEARLRCSPMKGHSHVYWYRQLPEEGLKFMVYLQKENIIDESGMPKERFSAEFPKEGPSILRIQQVVRGDSAAYFCASSPLRTEYNEQFFGPGTRLTVL.

CDR3 sequence reads: CASRSQGKITEAFF. DNA of the CDR3: TGTGCCAGCAGGTCCCAGGGGAAAATTACTGAAGCTTTCTTT. V and J are TRBV28 and TRBJ1-1; TRBD1 is a possible D gene (6 bases). Trimming took 6 bases from V and 5 from J, leaving 16 bases between them. CDR3 length: 14 residues. Germline V gene data show CDR1 as MDHEN and CDR2 as SYDVKM.

This clonotype was detected ten times or more. The chain uses TRBV13 and TRBJ2-5, with no clear D. The CDR3 sequence is 13 residues long. Germline values: CDR1 PRHDT, CDR2 FYEKMQ (reference sequence). V gave up 6 bases and J gave up 7 bases, with 15 bases separating them. CDR3 sequence (DNA): TGTGCCAGCAGTTCTTCAAATTCCCGGACCCAGTACTTC. Translating it yields CASSSSNSRTQYF.

In this sample, this clonotype turned up many times. The rearrangement joins TRBV7-2 to TRBJ2-7; perhaps TRBD1 as D (6 bases). There are 14 residues in the CDR3. Trimming pared 10 bases from V and 2 bases from J, leaving 18 bases between. Germline-derived CDR1 and CDR2 are SGHTA and FQGNSA. CDR3 bases: TGTGCCATAGCCCGCCGGACAGCTCCCTACGAGCAGTACTTC. As protein: CAIARRTAPYEQYF.

The table lists this clonotype with many counts. The chain carries TRBV6-2 or TRBV6-3 and TRBJ1-5; no firm D call. The CDR3 is made up of 14 amino acids. Trimming cost V 2 bases and J 6 bases, with 11 bases left between them. Germline lookup yields CDR1 MNHEY and CDR2 SVGEGT. The CDR3 here is CASSYMEEGQPQHF. CDR3 in DNA: TGTGCCAGCAGTTACATGGAGGAAGGTCAGCCCCAGCATTTT.

This clonotype was recorded many times. This chain joins TRBV7-2 and TRBJ1-3; unclear D gene. Per germline, CDR1 SGHTA and CDR2 FQGNSA. The CDR3 length is 16 residues. Trimming cost V 4 bases and J 0 bases, with 13 bases left between them. CDR3 loop: CASSSHGGYSGNTIYF. CDR3 nucleotides: TGTGCCAGCAGCTCTCATGGAGGGTACTCTGGAAACACCATATATTTT.

This clonotype was recorded many times. V usage is TRBV2 and J usage is TRBJ1-1, with D tentatively TRBD1 (5 bases). Trimming stripped 7 bases from V and 7 bases from J, with 19 bases between. The CDR3 spans 14 residues. The germline V gene has CDR1 SNHLY and CDR2 FYNNEI. CDR3 coding DNA: TGTGCCAGCACCCAGGGCGTGGGGACTTTTGAAGCTTTCTTT. Protein sequence: CASTQGVGTFEAFF.

This clonotype was detected a few times. The chain uses TRBV13 and TRBJ2-3; TRBD1 matches 8 bases. V trimming: 4 bases; J trimming: 6 bases; junction bases outside the gene matches: 3. Germline V gene sequence: CDR1 PRHDT, CDR2 FYEKMQ (reference sequence). The CDR3 is 13 amino acids. The CDR3 reads CASSSRGLDTQYF. The CDR3 DNA reads TGTGCCAGCAGCTCCAGGGGGCTGGATACGCAGTATTTT. The whole variable domain, remainder taken from reference TRBV13 and TRBJ2-3, is AAGVIQSPRHLIKEKRETATLKCYPIPRHDTVYWYQQGPGQDPQFLISFYEKMQSDKGSIPDRFSAQQFSDYHSELNMSSLELGDSALYFCASSSRGLDTQYFGPGTRLTVL.

The rearrangement links TRBV11-2 to TRBJ2-7; D unclear. Deletions cut 4 bases from V and 6 bases from J, with 10 bases between. The germline V gene has CDR1 SGHAT and CDR2 FQNNGV. The CDR3 spans 12 residues. CDR3 amino acids: CASSSVHREQYF. The CDR3 DNA is TGTGCCAGCAGCTCCGTCCACCGCGAGCAGTACTTC.

In the case of this clonotype: A read error may be the cause here, since a much bigger clone is one base away. The J gene is TRBJ2-7, the V gene TRBV2; D gene unclear. The CDR3 spans 12 residues. Germline CDR1 SNHLY, CDR2 FYNNEI. The CDR3 coding sequence is TGTGACAGCAGTGAGATAACCTACGAGCAGTACTTC. Translation gives CDSSEITYEQYF.

This clonotype was observed at least ten times. This chain uses TRBV2 with TRBJ1-4; no firm D call. The germline V gene encodes CDR1 SNHLY and CDR2 FYNNEI. The CDR3 is made up of 14 amino acids. Trimming stripped 6 bases from V and 7 bases from J, with 15 bases between. CDR3 DNA sequence: TGTGCCAGCAGGGTCGGGATTCCTGGTGAAAAACTGTTTTTT. This gives the protein CASRVGIPGEKLFF.

This clonotype came up many times. This chain connects TRBV7-2 to TRBJ2-2; the match to TRBD1 covers 7 bases. V was clipped by 0 bases and J by 3 bases; unmatched bases: 10. Germline V gives CDR1 SGHTA, CDR2 FQGNSA. The CDR3 is 18 amino acids. The CDR3 reads CASSLAGATGWDTGELFF. CDR3 bases: TGTGCCAGCAGCTTAGCCGGAGCGACAGGGTGGGACACCGGGGAGCTGTTTTTT. Full variable domain (rest looked up from reference TRBV7-2 and TRBJ2-2): GAGVSQSPSNKVTEKGKDVELRCDPISGHTALYWYRQSLGQGLEFLIYFQGNSAPDKSGLPSDRFSAERTGGSVSTLTIQRTQQEDSAVYLCASSLAGATGWDTGELFFGEGSRLTVL.